This TCR beta chain appears in the sequencing data of a study of T cell responses to AZD1222 COVID-19 vaccine. Study-level findings and limits: Once two AZD1222 doses were given, Spike-specific TCR breadth and depth went up. Clonal diversity may have been underestimated in mostly white British donors. At baseline, just five to seven AZD1222 recipients tested seropositive.

The CDR3 has 15 amino acids. V was pared by 4 bases and J by 4 bases, with 16 bases between. Per the germline V gene, CDR1 is SGHNT and CDR2 is YENEEA. Sequenced by immunoSEQ multiplex PCR; TCRdb stores in-frame clones only, minus some. Among around 150,000 clones listed, approximately 92% were seen once. Comments on this clone: No antigen is known for it.

It was second doses at about 4 or about 12 weeks that were pooled. This sequence joins TRBV11-3 and TRBJ1-1; D is perhaps TRBD1 (5 bases). The receptor was derived from an adult who received the AZD1222 COVID-19 vaccine. The material sequenced was peripheral blood, taken 28 days after the second AZD1222 dose. In nucleotides, the CDR3 is TGTGCCAGCAGCTCCGTGGGGCGGGACGGCACTGAAGCTTTCTTT. Translated, it gives CASSSVGRDGTEAFF.